A selection of T cell receptor beta chains follows, all from one sample in a study of read filtering for tumor transcriptome and immune sequencing. Each CDR3 protein is one row after TCRdb ran MiXCR on the reads. The sample has roughly 61,000 distinct CDR3 sequences; approximately 13% are singletons. The sample comprised a population of CD138-negative cells sorted from bone marrow. Every receptor here comes from a donor aged 40 or older with multiple myeloma. The CDR3 runs from the conserved cysteine through the conserved F or W. Fields, in order: CDR3 protein, CDR3 DNA, D gene, J gene, clone size, V gene. D genes are given only for firm matches. Size values are once, few and many counts, or a class for expanded clones, and some rows have none.

CDR3aa: CASSLRGGFADTQYF
CDR3nt: TGTGCCAGCAGCCTCCGCGGCGGGTTCGCAGATACGCAGTATTTT
d_gene: -
j_gene: TRBJ2-3
abundance: many
v_gene: TRBV3-1

CDR3aa: CSAERTGVHEQYF
CDR3nt: TGCAGTGCCGAAAGGACAGGGGTACACGAGCAGTACTTC
d_gene: TRBD1
j_gene: TRBJ2-7
abundance: many
v_gene: TRBV20-1

CDR3aa: CSVEDWASGTTDTQYF
CDR3nt: TGCAGCGTTGAAGATTGGGCTTCAGGTACCACGGATACGCAGTATTTT
d_gene: -
j_gene: TRBJ2-3
abundance: -
v_gene: TRBV29-1

CDR3aa: CASSVRGFPPISNQPQHF
CDR3nt: TGTGCCAGTAGTGTACGGGGCTTTCCCCCTATCAGCAATCAGCCCCAGCATTTT
d_gene: -
j_gene: TRBJ1-5
abundance: many
v_gene: TRBV19

CDR3aa: CAMPSGGIISSGANVLTF
CDR3nt: TGTGCCATGCCGTCAGGGGGCATTATATCGTCTGGGGCCAACGTCCTGACTTTC
d_gene: TRBD1
j_gene: TRBJ2-6
abundance: many
v_gene: TRBV2

CDR3aa: CASSLARGGNTDTQYF
CDR3nt: TGCGCCAGCAGCTTGGCGAGGGGGGGCAACACAGATACGCAGTATTTT
d_gene: -
j_gene: TRBJ2-3
abundance: many
v_gene: TRBV5-1

CDR3aa: CASSTQGVSYEQYF
CDR3nt: TGTGCCAGCAGTACACAGGGGGTCTCCTACGAGCAGTACTTC
d_gene: TRBD1
j_gene: TRBJ2-7
abundance: many
v_gene: TRBV11-2

CDR3aa: CASSEVGSYQPQHF
CDR3nt: TGTGCCAGCAGTGAAGTGGGATCTTATCAGCCCCAGCATTTT
d_gene: -
j_gene: TRBJ1-5
abundance: -
v_gene: TRBV6-1

CDR3aa: CASSQGFLGRPYEQYF
CDR3nt: TGTGCCAGCAGCCAAGGATTCCTTGGACGTCCCTACGAGCAGTACTTC
d_gene: -
j_gene: TRBJ2-7
abundance: many
v_gene: TRBV3-1

CDR3aa: CASSDLASSYEQYF
CDR3nt: TGTGCCAGCAGCGACCTAGCTAGCTCCTACGAGCAGTACTTC
d_gene: -
j_gene: TRBJ2-7
abundance: few
v_gene: TRBV6-8

CDR3aa: CSARAGTADTQYF
CDR3nt: TGCAGTGCTAGGGCCGGGACTGCAGATACGCAGTATTTT
d_gene: -
j_gene: TRBJ2-3
abundance: many
v_gene: TRBV20-1

CDR3aa: CASSGGLAGGTDTQYF
CDR3nt: TGCGCCAGCAGTGGAGGACTAGCGGGGGGCACAGATACGCAGTATTTT
d_gene: TRBD2
j_gene: TRBJ2-3
abundance: many
v_gene: TRBV10-1

CDR3aa: CANSLRENTGELFF
CDR3nt: TGTGCCAACTCCCTCAGGGAAAACACCGGGGAGCTGTTTTTT
d_gene: -
j_gene: TRBJ2-2
abundance: many
v_gene: TRBV18

CDR3aa: CASSSSGDYNEQFF
CDR3nt: TGCGCCAGCAGCAGTAGCGGAGATTACAATGAGCAGTTCTTC
d_gene: -
j_gene: TRBJ2-1
abundance: many
v_gene: TRBV5-1

CDR3aa: CASSLAVGGESYEQYF
CDR3nt: TGCGCCAGCAGCTTGGCCGTTGGGGGAGAGTCCTACGAGCAGTACTTC
d_gene: -
j_gene: TRBJ2-7
abundance: -
v_gene: TRBV5-1

CDR3aa: CASSLLQAPYEQYF
CDR3nt: TGCGCCAGCAGCTTGCTACAGGCCCCCTACGAGCAGTACTTC
d_gene: -
j_gene: TRBJ2-7
abundance: many
v_gene: TRBV5-1

CDR3aa: CASSLVHKEPTNEQFF
CDR3nt: TGTGCCAGCAGCTTAGTACATAAGGAGCCTACAAATGAGCAGTTCTTC
d_gene: -
j_gene: TRBJ2-1
abundance: many
v_gene: TRBV7-9

CDR3aa: CASRSRGSGNTIYF
CDR3nt: TGTGCCAGCAGGAGCCGGGGTAGTGGAAACACCATATATTTT
d_gene: -
j_gene: TRBJ1-3
abundance: few
v_gene: TRBV3-1

CDR3aa: CASGWPSGRGGTEAFF
CDR3nt: TGTGCCAGCGGCTGGCCCTCGGGACGGGGGGGCACTGAAGCTTTCTTT
d_gene: -
j_gene: TRBJ1-1
abundance: -
v_gene: TRBV7-9

CDR3aa: CSASRFQGVLYF
CDR3nt: TGCAGCGCCTCTAGGTTCCAGGGAGTCCTGTACTTC
d_gene: -
j_gene: TRBJ2-5
abundance: many
v_gene: TRBV29-1

CDR3aa: CASSTRTGPGNEELFF
CDR3nt: TGTGCCAGTAGTACCCGGACAGGGCCGGGGAATGAAGAGCTGTTTTTT
d_gene: TRBD1
j_gene: TRBJ1-4
abundance: -
v_gene: TRBV19

CDR3aa: CASSRSRGYNEQFF
CDR3nt: TGTGCCAGCAGCCGATCACGGGGGTACAATGAGCAGTTCTTC
d_gene: -
j_gene: TRBJ2-1
abundance: many
v_gene: TRBV9

CDR3aa: CASISGGKNTGELFF
CDR3nt: TGTGCCAGTATAAGCGGGGGGAAGAACACCGGGGAGCTGTTTTTT
d_gene: TRBD2
j_gene: TRBJ2-2
abundance: many
v_gene: TRBV19

CDR3aa: CASSLGHTAYEQYF
CDR3nt: TGTGCCAGCAGCTTAGGGCACACCGCCTACGAGCAGTACTTC
d_gene: -
j_gene: TRBJ2-7
abundance: few
v_gene: TRBV13

CDR3aa: CASSPTPENSGANVLTF
CDR3nt: TGTGCCAGCTCACCGACACCGGAAAACTCTGGGGCCAACGTCCTGACTTTC
d_gene: -
j_gene: TRBJ2-6
abundance: -
v_gene: TRBV18

CDR3aa: CATSRGWGETQYF
CDR3nt: TGTGCCACCAGCAGAGGCTGGGGAGAGACCCAGTACTTC
d_gene: -
j_gene: TRBJ2-5
abundance: few
v_gene: TRBV15

CDR3aa: CASSLVGQGFGANQPQHF
CDR3nt: TGTGCCAGCAGCTTAGTCGGTCAGGGGTTCGGCGCAAATCAGCCCCAGCATTTT
d_gene: -
j_gene: TRBJ1-5
abundance: many
v_gene: TRBV7-8

CDR3aa: CAGRNLGNEQFF
CDR3nt: TGTGCCGGCAGAAACTTGGGAAATGAGCAGTTCTTC
d_gene: -
j_gene: TRBJ2-1
abundance: -
v_gene: TRBV7-9

CDR3aa: CASSIRQADQPQHF
CDR3nt: TGTGCCAGTAGTATTAGGCAGGCAGATCAGCCCCAGCATTTT
d_gene: -
j_gene: TRBJ1-5
abundance: many
v_gene: TRBV19

CDR3aa: CASSIRGGTSGAVRNEQFF
CDR3nt: TGCGCCAGCTCTATTCGGGGCGGGACTAGCGGGGCCGTGAGGAATGAGCAGTTCTTC
d_gene: TRBD2
j_gene: TRBJ2-1
abundance: many
v_gene: TRBV4-1

CDR3aa: CASSSSGLIESGANVLTF
CDR3nt: TGTGCCAGCAGCTCAAGCGGCTTAATTGAGTCTGGGGCCAACGTCCTGACTTTC
d_gene: -
j_gene: TRBJ2-6
abundance: many
v_gene: TRBV7-3

CDR3aa: CASSDRRGGQETQYF
CDR3nt: TGTGCCAGCAGTGACCGAAGGGGGGGCCAAGAGACCCAGTACTTC
d_gene: -
j_gene: TRBJ2-5
abundance: -
v_gene: TRBV7-3

CDR3aa: CASRDRNYEQYF
CDR3nt: TGTGCCAGCAGGGACAGGAACTACGAGCAGTACTTC
d_gene: TRBD1
j_gene: TRBJ2-7
abundance: many
v_gene: TRBV6-5

CDR3aa: CASSLQGPTDTQYF
CDR3nt: TGTGCCAGCAGTTTACAGGGACCCACAGATACGCAGTATTTT
d_gene: -
j_gene: TRBJ2-3
abundance: -
v_gene: TRBV12-3/TRBV12-4

CDR3aa: CASSSSVSGANVLTF
CDR3nt: TGCGCCAGCAGCTCCTCCGTCTCTGGGGCCAACGTCCTGACTTTC
d_gene: -
j_gene: TRBJ2-6
abundance: many
v_gene: TRBV5-1

CDR3aa: CATSRQNPGLSTDTQYF
CDR3nt: TGTGCCACCAGCAGACAGAACCCGGGACTGAGCACAGATACGCAGTATTTT
d_gene: -
j_gene: TRBJ2-3
abundance: many
v_gene: TRBV15

CDR3aa: CASSQLTETGPQHF
CDR3nt: TGTGCCAGCAGTCAACTGACAGAGACTGGGCCCCAGCATTTT
d_gene: -
j_gene: TRBJ1-5
abundance: many
v_gene: TRBV12-3/TRBV12-4